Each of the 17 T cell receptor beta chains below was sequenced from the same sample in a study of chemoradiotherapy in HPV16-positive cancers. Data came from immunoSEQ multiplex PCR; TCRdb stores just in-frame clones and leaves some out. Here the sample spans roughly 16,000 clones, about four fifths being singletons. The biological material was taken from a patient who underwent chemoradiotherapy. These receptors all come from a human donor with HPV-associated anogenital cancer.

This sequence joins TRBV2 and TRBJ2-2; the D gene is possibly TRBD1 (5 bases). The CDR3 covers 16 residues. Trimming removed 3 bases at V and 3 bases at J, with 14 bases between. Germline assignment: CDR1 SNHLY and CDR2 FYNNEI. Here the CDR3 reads CASSDTGRRDTGELFF. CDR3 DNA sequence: TGTGCCAGCAGTGATACAGGACGAAGGGACACCGGGGAGCTGTTTTTT. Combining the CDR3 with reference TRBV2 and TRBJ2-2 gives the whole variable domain EPEVTQTPSHQVTQMGQEVILRCVPISNHLYFYWYRQILGQKVEFLVSFYNNEISEKSEIFDDQFSVERPDGSNFTLKIRSTKLEDSAMYFCASSDTGRRDTGELFFGEGSRLTVL.

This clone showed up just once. In nucleotides, the CDR3 is TGCAGCGTTGAAGGTTACCAGGGGGCAAACACCGGGGAGCTGTTTTTT. Translated: CSVEGYQGANTGELFF. This chain uses TRBV29-1 with TRBJ2-2; 8 bases are a match to TRBD1. The junction had 6 bases not matched to a gene; V was cut back by 1 base and J by 2 bases. The CDR3 is made up of 16 amino acids. CDR1 is SQVTM and CDR2 is ANQGSEA in the germline V gene.

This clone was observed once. Written as DNA, the CDR3 is TGTGCCAGCAGCTGGGGCCCGGACAGCTATGGCTACACCTTC. Residues: CASSWGPDSYGYTF. The rearrangement joins TRBV7-6 to TRBJ1-2; possible D gene TRBD1, 6 bases. V gave up 4 bases and J gave up 4 bases, with 13 bases separating them. Germline V gives CDR1 SGHVS, CDR2 FNYEAQ. There are 14 residues in the CDR3.

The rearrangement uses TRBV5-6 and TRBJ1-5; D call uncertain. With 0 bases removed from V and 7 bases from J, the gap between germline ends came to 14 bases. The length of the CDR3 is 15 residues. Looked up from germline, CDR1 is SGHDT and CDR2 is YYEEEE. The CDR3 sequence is CASSLAGGVRQPQHF. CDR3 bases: TGTGCCAGCAGCTTGGCCGGCGGGGTAAGGCAGCCCCAGCATTTT.

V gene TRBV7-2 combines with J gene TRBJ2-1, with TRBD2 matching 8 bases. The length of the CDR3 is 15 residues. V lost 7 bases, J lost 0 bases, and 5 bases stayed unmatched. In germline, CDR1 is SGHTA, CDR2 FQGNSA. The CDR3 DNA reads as TGTGCCAGCACCTCTACTAGCGGCTCCTACAATGAGCAGTTCTTC. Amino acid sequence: CASTSTSGSYNEQFF. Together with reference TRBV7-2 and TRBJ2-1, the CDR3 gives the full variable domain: GAGVSQSPSNKVTEKGKDVELRCDPISGHTALYWYRQSLGQGLEFLIYFQGNSAPDKSGLPSDRFSAERTGGSVSTLTIQRTQQEDSAVYLCASTSTSGSYNEQFFGPGTRLTVL.

The CDR3 region is CASTSGNTIYF. For the CDR3, the DNA is TGTGCCAGCACTTCTGGAAACACCATATATTTT. J is TRBJ1-3 and V is TRBV27, with unresolved D. Germline V gene sequence: CDR1 MNHEY, CDR2 SMNVEV (reference sequence). V was pared by 7 bases and J by 1 base, with 2 bases between. CDR3 length: 11 amino acids.

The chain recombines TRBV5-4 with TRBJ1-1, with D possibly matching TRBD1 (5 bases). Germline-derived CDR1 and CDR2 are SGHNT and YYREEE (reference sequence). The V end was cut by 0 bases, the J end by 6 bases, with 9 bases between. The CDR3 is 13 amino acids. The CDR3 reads CASSLVDSSEAFF. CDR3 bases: TGTGCCAGCAGCTTGGTTGACAGCTCTGAAGCTTTCTTT.

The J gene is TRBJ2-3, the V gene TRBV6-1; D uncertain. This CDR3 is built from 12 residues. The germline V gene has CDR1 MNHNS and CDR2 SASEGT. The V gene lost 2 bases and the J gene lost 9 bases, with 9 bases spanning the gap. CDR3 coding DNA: TGTGCCAGCAGTGAACTCGGTGTAACGCAGTATTTT. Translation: CASSELGVTQYF.

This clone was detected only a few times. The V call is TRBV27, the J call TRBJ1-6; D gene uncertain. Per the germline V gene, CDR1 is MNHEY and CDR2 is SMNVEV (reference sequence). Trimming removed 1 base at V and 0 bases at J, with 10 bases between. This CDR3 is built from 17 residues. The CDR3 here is CASSLYSPNSYNSPLHF. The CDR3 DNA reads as TGTGCCAGCAGTTTATATTCCCCAAACTCCTATAATTCACCCCTCCACTTT.

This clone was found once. CDR3 DNA sequence: TGCGCCAGCAGCCAAGAGACAGCGTTATACGAGCAGTACTTC. This codes for CASSQETALYEQYF. The chain carries TRBV4-1 and TRBJ2-7; tentatively, D is TRBD1 (5 bases). The CDR3 has 14 residues. Germline values: CDR1 MGHRA, CDR2 YSYEKL. Trimming shortened V by 0 bases and J by 4 bases, and 10 bases separated the two germline ends.

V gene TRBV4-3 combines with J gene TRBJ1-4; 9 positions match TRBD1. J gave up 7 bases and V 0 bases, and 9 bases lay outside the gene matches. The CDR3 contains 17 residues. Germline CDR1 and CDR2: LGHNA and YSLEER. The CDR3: CASSQDLNRGRREKLFF. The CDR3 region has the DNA TGCGCCAGCAGCCAAGATCTTAACAGGGGGCGACGTGAAAAACTGTTTTTT.

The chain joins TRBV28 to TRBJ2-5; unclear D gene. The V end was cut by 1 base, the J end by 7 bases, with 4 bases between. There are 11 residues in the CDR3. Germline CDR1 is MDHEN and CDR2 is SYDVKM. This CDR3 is CASSLSGTQYF. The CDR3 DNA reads TGTGCCAGCAGTTTATCCGGGACCCAGTACTTC.

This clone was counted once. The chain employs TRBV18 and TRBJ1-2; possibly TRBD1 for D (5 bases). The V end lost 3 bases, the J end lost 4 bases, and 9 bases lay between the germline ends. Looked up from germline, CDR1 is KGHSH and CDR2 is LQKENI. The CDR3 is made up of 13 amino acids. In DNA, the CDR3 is TGTGCCAGCTCACCCAACGGGGCCTATGGCTACACCTTC. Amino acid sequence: CASSPNGAYGYTF.

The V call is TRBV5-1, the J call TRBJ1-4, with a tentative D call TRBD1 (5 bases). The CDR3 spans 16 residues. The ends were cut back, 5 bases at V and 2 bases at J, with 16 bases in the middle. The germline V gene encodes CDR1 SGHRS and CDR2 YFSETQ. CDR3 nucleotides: TGCGCCAGCAGGCAAATTAAAGGGACTACTAATGAAAAACTGTTTTTT. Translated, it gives CASRQIKGTTNEKLFF.

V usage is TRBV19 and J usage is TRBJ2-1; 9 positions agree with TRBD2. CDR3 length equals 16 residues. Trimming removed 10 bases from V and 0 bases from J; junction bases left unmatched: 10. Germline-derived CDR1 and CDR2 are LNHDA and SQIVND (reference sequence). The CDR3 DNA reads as TGTGCCACCTCACCGCATAGCGGGGGCTCCTACAATGAGCAGTTCTTC. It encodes CATSPHSGGSYNEQFF.

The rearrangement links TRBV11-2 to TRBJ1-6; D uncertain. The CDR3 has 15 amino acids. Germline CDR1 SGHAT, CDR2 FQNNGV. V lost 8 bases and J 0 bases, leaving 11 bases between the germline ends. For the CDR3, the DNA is TGTGCCAGCTCGGGCGGCAGCTCCTATAATTCACCCCTCCACTTT. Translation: CASSGGSSYNSPLHF.

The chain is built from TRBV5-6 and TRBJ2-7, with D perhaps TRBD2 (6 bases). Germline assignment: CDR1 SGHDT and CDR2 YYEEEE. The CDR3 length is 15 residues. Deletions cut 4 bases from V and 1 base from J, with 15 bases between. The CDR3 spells CASSAGWGDSYEQYF. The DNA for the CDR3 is TGTGCCAGCAGCGCAGGGTGGGGGGATTCCTACGAGCAGTACTTC.